Following are 10 T cell receptor beta chains from one sample sequenced in a study of shared clonotypes between healthy human individuals. Terminally differentiated effector memory CD45RA+ cells were excluded by CCR7 positive selection of CD45RO-negative cells. Produced via immunoSEQ multiplex PCR; TCRdb's table is partial and in-frame only. The sample holds millions of clones, over 85% seen once. The sample comprised naive CD8+ T cells sorted from blood. Source of these receptors: a man between 18 and 29 years old in good health.

The J gene is TRBJ2-7, the V gene TRBV6-1; 9 bases line up with TRBD1. The CDR3 extends over 14 amino acids. Germline loops: CDR1 MNHNS, CDR2 SASEGT. Losses at the gene ends were 6 bases for V and 3 bases for J; bases not matched to a gene: 6. The CDR3 loop is CASRDRGFVYEQYF. The CDR3 region has the DNA TGTGCCAGCAGGGACAGGGGTTTCGTCTACGAGCAGTACTTC.

The gene calls are TRBV4-1 and TRBJ2-7; D possibly matches TRBD1 or TRBD2 (6 bases each). The V and J ends lost 0 bases and 6 bases respectively, with 9 bases between them. Germline V gene data show CDR1 as MGHRA and CDR2 as YSYEKL. The CDR3 loop spans 13 amino acids. The CDR3 DNA sequence: TGCGCCAGCAGCCAAGAGGAGGGGGGCGAGCAGTACTTC. Translating gives CASSQEEGGEQYF.

The chain recombines TRBV7-9 with TRBJ1-4; possibly TRBD1 for D (5 bases). CDR1 and CDR2 (germline): SEHNR, FQNEAQ (reference sequence). The CDR3 consists of 18 residues. The ends were cut back, 5 bases at V and 2 bases at J, with 21 bases in the middle. CDR3 in DNA: TGTGCCAGCAGCCCCTCATTGGTGGGACTTGTGACTAATGAAAAACTGTTTTTT. Its translation: CASSPSLVGLVTNEKLFF.

This chain connects TRBV9 to TRBJ1-1, with a tentative D call TRBD1 (5 bases). Germline V gene lookup returns CDR1 SGDLS and CDR2 YYNGEE. V lost 0 bases to trimming and J lost 5 bases, with 11 bases between them. There are 14 residues in the CDR3. CDR3 sequence reads: CASSVVQGQTEAFF. CDR3 sequence (DNA): TGTGCCAGCAGCGTAGTGCAGGGTCAGACTGAAGCTTTCTTT.

This chain links TRBV7-8 with TRBJ2-1; TRBD1 aligns across 8 bases. This CDR3 has 15 amino acids. J lost 3 bases, V lost 5 bases, and 6 bases had no gene match. CDR1 and CDR2 from the germline V gene are SGHVS and FQNEAQ. The CDR3 DNA reads TGTGCCAGCAGCATGGGACAGGTTGTCTACAATGAGCAGTTCTTC. It codes for CASSMGQVVYNEQFF.

The chain joins TRBV27 to TRBJ2-7; TRBD1 aligns across 9 bases. The CDR3 runs 14 residues. Per the germline V gene, CDR1 is MNHEY and CDR2 is SMNVEV (reference sequence). Trimming cost V 5 bases and J 5 bases; bases outside gene matches: 7. The CDR3 bases are TGTGCCAGCAGTCGCCCGGGACAGGGACACGAGCAGTACTTC. Translated, it gives CASSRPGQGHEQYF.

This clone was counted once. Distinct nucleotide sequences in the sample also encode this CDR3. CDR3 sequence reads: CASSYSGQYNEQFF. The CDR3 DNA reads as TGTGCCAGCAGTTACTCCGGACAGTACAATGAGCAGTTCTTC. The chain uses TRBV6-5 and TRBJ2-1, with a tentative D call TRBD1 (6 bases). CDR3 length: 14 amino acids. Looked up from germline, CDR1 is MNHEY and CDR2 is SVGAGI. With 0 bases removed from V and 4 bases from J, the gap between germline ends came to 7 bases.

This chain uses TRBV11-2 with TRBJ2-3; unclear D gene. This CDR3 spans 15 amino acids. Germline V gives CDR1 SGHAT, CDR2 FQNNGV. V lost 2 bases to trimming and J lost 1 base, with 10 bases between them. The CDR3 sequence: CASSLMESGTDTQYF. The CDR3 DNA reads as TGTGCCAGCAGCTTAATGGAGTCGGGCACAGATACGCAGTATTTT.

V and J are TRBV11-2 and TRBJ2-5; 7 bases are a match to TRBD1. This CDR3 region has 15 residues. Germline CDR1 reads SGHAT; CDR2 reads FQNNGV. The V gene end was trimmed by 1 base and the J gene end by 2 bases; junction bases not matched to a gene: 4. The DNA for the CDR3 is TGTGCCAGCAGCTTAGGACAGGGTTCGCAAGAGACCCAGTACTTC. The encoded protein is CASSLGQGSQETQYF.

The V gene is TRBV27, the J gene TRBJ2-1; 12 bases fit TRBD2. V trimming: 5 bases; J trimming: 0 bases; junction bases outside the gene matches: 5. Germline V gene lookup returns CDR1 MNHEY and CDR2 SMNVEV (reference sequence). The CDR3 is 17 amino acids. The CDR3, as DNA: TGTGCCAGCAGTCCCCTGACTAGCGGGGGCTCCTACAATGAGCAGTTCTTC. It codes for CASSPLTSGGSYNEQFF.